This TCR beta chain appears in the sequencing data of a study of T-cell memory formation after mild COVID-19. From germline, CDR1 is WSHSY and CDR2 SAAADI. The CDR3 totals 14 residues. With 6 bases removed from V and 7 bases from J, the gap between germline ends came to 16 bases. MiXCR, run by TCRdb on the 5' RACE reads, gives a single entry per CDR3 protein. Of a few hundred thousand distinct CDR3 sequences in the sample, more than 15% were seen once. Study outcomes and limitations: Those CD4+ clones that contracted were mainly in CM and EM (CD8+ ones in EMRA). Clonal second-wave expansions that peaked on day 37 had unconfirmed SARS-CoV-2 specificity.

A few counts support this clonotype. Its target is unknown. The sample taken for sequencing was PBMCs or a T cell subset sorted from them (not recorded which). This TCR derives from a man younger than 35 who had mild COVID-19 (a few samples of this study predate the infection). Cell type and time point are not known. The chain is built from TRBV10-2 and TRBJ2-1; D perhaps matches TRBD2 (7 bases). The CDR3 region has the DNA TGCGCCAGCAGCGGTAGAAGGGGGGGGAATGAGCAGTTCTTC. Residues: CASSGRRGGNEQFF.